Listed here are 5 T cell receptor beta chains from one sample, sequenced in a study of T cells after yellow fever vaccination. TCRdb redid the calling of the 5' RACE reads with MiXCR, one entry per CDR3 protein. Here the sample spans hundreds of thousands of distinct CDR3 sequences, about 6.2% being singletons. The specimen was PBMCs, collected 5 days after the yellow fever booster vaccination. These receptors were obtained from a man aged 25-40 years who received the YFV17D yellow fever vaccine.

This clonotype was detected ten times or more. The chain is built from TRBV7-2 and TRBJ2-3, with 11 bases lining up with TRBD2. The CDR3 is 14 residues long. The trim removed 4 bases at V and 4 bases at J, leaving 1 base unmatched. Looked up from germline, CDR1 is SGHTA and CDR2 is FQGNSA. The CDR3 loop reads CASSSGLAADTQYF. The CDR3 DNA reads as TGTGCCAGCAGCTCGGGACTAGCGGCAGATACGCAGTATTTT. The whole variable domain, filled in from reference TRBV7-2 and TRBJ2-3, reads GAGVSQSPSNKVTEKGKDVELRCDPISGHTALYWYRQSLGQGLEFLIYFQGNSAPDKSGLPSDRFSAERTGGSVSTLTIQRTQQEDSAVYLCASSSGLAADTQYFGPGTRLTVL.

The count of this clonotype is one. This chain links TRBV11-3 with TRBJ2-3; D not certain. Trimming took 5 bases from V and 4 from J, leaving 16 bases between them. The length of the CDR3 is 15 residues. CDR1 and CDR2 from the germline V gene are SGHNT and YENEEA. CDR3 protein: CASSHGFDRADTQYF. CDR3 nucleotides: TGTGCCAGCAGCCACGGGTTCGATCGGGCAGATACGCAGTATTTT.

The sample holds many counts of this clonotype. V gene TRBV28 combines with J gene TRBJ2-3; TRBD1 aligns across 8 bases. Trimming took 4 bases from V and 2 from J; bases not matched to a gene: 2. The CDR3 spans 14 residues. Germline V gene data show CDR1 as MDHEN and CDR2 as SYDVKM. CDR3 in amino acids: CASSWDRLTDTQYF. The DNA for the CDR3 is TGTGCCAGCAGTTGGGACAGGCTCACAGATACGCAGTATTTT.

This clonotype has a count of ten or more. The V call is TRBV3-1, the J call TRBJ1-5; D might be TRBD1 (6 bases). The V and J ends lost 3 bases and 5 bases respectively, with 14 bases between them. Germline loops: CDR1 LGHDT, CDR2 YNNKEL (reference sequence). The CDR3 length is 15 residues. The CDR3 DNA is TGTGCCAGCAGCCACTTCACAGGGTGGGATCAGCCCCAGCATTTT. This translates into CASSHFTGWDQPQHF.

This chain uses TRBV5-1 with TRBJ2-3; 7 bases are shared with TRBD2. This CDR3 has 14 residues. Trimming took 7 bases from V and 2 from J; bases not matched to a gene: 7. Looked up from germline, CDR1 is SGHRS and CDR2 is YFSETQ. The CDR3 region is CASQKAGTTDTQYF. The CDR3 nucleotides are TGCGCCAGCCAGAAAGCGGGAACCACAGATACGCAGTATTTT.